This entry features one T cell receptor beta chain sequence. Clinical history as reported by participants underpinned cohort assignment. This sample was included in a study of blood T cell repertoires in COVID-19. Profiled with immunoSEQ multiplex PCR; TCRdb holds only in-frame clones, not every one. The repertoire consists of some 250,000 clones, with 89% occurring once and the leading ten covering 3.5% to 4%. The ends lost 3 bases at V and 3 bases at J; junction bases unmatched: 3. This CDR3 is 14 amino acids long. CDR1 and CDR2 from the germline V gene are SGHRS and YFSETQ. Sequenced input: PBMCs or T cells enriched from blood (not recorded which). J is TRBJ2-7 and V is TRBV5-1, with TRBD2 matching 10 bases. The clonotype originates from a woman aged 25 to 45 with acute COVID-19. DNA of the CDR3: TGCGCCAGCAGCTCCGGACTAGCGGACTACGAGCAGTACTTC. Amino acids: CASSSGLADYEQYF.